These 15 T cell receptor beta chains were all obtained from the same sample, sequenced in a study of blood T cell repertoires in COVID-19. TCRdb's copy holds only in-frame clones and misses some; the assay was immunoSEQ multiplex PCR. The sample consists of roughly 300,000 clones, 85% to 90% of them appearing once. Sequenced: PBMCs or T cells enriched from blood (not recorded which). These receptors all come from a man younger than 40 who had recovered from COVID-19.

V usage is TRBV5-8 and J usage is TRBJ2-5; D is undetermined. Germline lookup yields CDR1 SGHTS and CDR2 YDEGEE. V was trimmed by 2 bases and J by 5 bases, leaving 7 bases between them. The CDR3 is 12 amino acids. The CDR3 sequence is CASSFMQETQYF. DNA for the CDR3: TGTGCCAGCAGCTTTATGCAGGAGACCCAGTACTTC.

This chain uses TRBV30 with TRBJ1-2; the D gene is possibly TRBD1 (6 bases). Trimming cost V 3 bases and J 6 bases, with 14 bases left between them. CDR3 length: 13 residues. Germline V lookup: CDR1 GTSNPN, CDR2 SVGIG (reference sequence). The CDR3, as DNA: TGTGCCTGGAGAGGGGGGGGGCTCAATGGCTACACCTTC. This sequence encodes CAWRGGGLNGYTF.

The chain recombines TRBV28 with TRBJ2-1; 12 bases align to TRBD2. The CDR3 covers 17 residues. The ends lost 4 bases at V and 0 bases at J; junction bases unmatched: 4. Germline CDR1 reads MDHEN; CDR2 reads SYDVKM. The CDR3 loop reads CASSSGLAGSSYNEQFF. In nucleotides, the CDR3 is TGTGCCAGCAGTTCTGGACTAGCGGGAAGCTCCTACAATGAGCAGTTCTTC.

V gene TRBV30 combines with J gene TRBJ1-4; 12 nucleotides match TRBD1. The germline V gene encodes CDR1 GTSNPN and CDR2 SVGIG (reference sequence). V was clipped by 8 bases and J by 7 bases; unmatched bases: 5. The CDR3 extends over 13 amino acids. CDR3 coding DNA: TGTGCCGGAGGGGGACAGGGGGCTGAAAAACTGTTTTTT. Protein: CAGGGQGAEKLFF.

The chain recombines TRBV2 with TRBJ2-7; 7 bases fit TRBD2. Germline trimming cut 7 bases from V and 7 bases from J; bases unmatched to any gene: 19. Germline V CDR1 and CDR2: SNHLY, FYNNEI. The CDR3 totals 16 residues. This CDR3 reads CASNEGGASGFREQYF. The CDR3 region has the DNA TGTGCCAGCAACGAGGGTGGGGCTAGCGGATTTCGGGAGCAGTACTTC.

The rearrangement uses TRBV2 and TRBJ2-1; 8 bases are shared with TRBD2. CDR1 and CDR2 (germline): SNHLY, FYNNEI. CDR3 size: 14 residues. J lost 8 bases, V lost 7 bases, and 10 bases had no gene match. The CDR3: CASKNSGSFYEQFF. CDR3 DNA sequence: TGTGCCAGCAAGAACAGCGGGAGTTTTTATGAGCAGTTCTTC. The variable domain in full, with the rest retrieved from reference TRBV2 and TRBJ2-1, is EPEVTQTPSHQVTQMGQEVILRCVPISNHLYFYWYRQILGQKVEFLVSFYNNEISEKSEIFDDQFSVERPDGSNFTLKIRSTKLEDSAMYFCASKNSGSFYEQFFGPGTRLTVL.

The CDR3 nucleotides are TGTGCCAGCAGACCTTCCGCGGGGGAAGCTTTCTTT. This gives the protein CASRPSAGEAFF. This chain joins TRBV28 and TRBJ1-1; the D is unclear. This CDR3 contains 12 residues. The germline CDR1 and CDR2 sequences are MDHEN and SYDVKM. V dropped 6 bases and J dropped 8 bases, with 13 bases sitting between them.

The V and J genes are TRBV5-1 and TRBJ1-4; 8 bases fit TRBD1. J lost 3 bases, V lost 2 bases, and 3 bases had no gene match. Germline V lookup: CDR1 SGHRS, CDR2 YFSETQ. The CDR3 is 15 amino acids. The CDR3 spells CASSLRQGSNEKLFF. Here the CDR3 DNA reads TGCGCCAGCAGCTTACGACAGGGGTCTAATGAAAAACTGTTTTTT.

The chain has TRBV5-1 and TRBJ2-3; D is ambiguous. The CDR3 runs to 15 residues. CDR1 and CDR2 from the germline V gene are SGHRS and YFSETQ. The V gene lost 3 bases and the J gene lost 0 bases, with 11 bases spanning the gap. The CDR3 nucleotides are TGCGCCAGCAGCTCCCCGGGTAGGAGCACAGATACGCAGTATTTT. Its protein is CASSSPGRSTDTQYF.

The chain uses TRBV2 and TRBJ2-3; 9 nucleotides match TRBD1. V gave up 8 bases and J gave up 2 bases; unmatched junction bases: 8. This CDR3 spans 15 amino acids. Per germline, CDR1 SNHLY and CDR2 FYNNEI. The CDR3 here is CASYRDRVDTDTQYF. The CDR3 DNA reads TGTGCCAGCTATCGGGACAGGGTCGACACAGATACGCAGTATTTT.

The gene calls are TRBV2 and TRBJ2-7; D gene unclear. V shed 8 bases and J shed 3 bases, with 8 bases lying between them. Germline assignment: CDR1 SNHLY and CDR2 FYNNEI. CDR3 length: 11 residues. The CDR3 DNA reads TGTGCCAGCGGCTTCGTCTACGAGCAGTACTTC. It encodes CASGFVYEQYF.

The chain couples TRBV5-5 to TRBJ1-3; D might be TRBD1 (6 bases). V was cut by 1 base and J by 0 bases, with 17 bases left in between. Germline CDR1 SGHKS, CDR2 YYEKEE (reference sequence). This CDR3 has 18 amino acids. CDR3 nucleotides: TGTGCCAGCAGCTTGATCGGTCTCGGACAGCTCTCTGGAAACACCATATATTTT. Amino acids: CASSLIGLGQLSGNTIYF.

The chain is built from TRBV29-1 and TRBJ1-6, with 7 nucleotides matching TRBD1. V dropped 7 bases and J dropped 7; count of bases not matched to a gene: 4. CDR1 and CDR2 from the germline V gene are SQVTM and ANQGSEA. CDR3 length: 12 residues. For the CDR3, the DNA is TGCAGCGACAGGGGTTGGAATTCACCCCTCCACTTT. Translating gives CSDRGWNSPLHF. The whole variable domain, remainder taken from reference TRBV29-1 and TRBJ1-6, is SAVISQKPSRDICQRGTSLTIQCQVDSQVTMMFWYRQQPGQSLTLIATANQGSEATYESGFVIDKFPISRPNLTFSTLTVSNMSPEDSSIYLCSDRGWNSPLHFGNGTRLTVT.

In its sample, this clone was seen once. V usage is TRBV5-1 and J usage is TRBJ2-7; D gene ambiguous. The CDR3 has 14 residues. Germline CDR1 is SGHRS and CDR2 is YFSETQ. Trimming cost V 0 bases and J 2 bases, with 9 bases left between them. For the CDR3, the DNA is TGCGCCAGCAGCTTGGGGCAGTTTCCCTACGAGCAGTACTTC. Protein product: CASSLGQFPYEQYF.

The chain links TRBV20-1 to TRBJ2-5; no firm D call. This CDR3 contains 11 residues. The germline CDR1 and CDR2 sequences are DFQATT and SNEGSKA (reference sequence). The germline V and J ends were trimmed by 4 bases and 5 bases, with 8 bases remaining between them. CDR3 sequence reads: CSAIEAETQYF. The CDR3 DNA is TGCAGTGCTATCGAAGCGGAGACCCAGTACTTC.